These 26 T cell receptor beta chains came from one sample sequenced in a study of blood T cell repertoires in COVID-19. Sequenced by immunoSEQ multiplex PCR; TCRdb stores in-frame clones only, minus some. The sample includes some 200,000 clones, about 80% of them seen just once. The sample taken for sequencing was peripheral blood. These receptors were taken from a human donor with acute or convalescent COVID-19. The donor label of this sample is uncertain.

The chain employs TRBV2 and TRBJ1-5; TRBD1 matches 7 bases. V lost 6 bases to trimming and J lost 2 bases; unmatched junction nucleotides: 10. Per the germline V gene, CDR1 is SNHLY and CDR2 is FYNNEI. The CDR3 is 16 residues long. The CDR3 is CASRPTGKGGNQPQHF. The CDR3 DNA reads TGTGCCAGCAGGCCGACAGGGAAGGGGGGCAATCAGCCCCAGCATTTT.

V usage is TRBV29-1 and J usage is TRBJ1-5; D may be TRBD1 (5 bases). Looked up from germline, CDR1 is SQVTM and CDR2 is ANQGSEA. CDR3 length equals 12 residues. V was trimmed by 4 bases and J by 7 bases, leaving 11 bases between them. CDR3 sequence (DNA): TGCAGCGTTGGGAGGGACGGGCAGCCCCAGCATTTT. Its protein product is CSVGRDGQPQHF.

The gene calls are TRBV19 and TRBJ1-5; D call uncertain. Trimming took off 0 bases at V and 6 bases at J, with 6 bases between the two ends. The CDR3 spans 13 residues. Germline V gives CDR1 LNHDA, CDR2 SQIVND (reference sequence). CDR3 coding DNA: TGTGCCAGTAGTATAGATCAGGTTCAGCCCCAGCATTTT. It translates to CASSIDQVQPQHF.

This chain connects TRBV18 to TRBJ1-1; 10 positions agree with TRBD1. V trimming: 2 bases; J trimming: 5 bases; junction bases outside the gene matches: 8. Looked up from germline, CDR1 is KGHSH and CDR2 is LQKENI. The CDR3 runs to 16 residues. Here the CDR3 DNA reads TGTGCCAGCTCACCAGGTGCGGGACAGGGGATTACTGAAGCTTTCTTT. It encodes CASSPGAGQGITEAFF.

The chain uses TRBV12-3 or TRBV12-4 and TRBJ1-4; TRBD1 might be the D (5 bases). V lost 2 bases to trimming and J lost 10 bases, with 11 bases between them. This CDR3 has 13 amino acids. CDR3 DNA: TGTGCCAGCAGTTTATTCGGGGGAGGAAAACTGTTTTTT. It yields the protein CASSLFGGGKLFF.

V gene TRBV15 combines with J gene TRBJ2-5; a possible D gene is TRBD1 (5 bases). The CDR3 sequence is 14 residues long. V lost 3 bases and J 1 base, leaving 9 bases between the germline ends. Per the germline V gene, CDR1 is LNHNV and CDR2 is YYDKDF (reference sequence). The CDR3 reads CATSSGQGQETQYF. The CDR3 nucleotides read TGTGCCACCAGCAGCGGGCAGGGCCAAGAGACCCAGTACTTC.

This rearrangement joins TRBV28 to TRBJ1-2, with 9 positions matching TRBD1. The CDR3 runs 15 residues. V was clipped by 7 bases and J by 3 bases; unmatched bases: 9. Looked up from germline, CDR1 is MDHEN and CDR2 is SYDVKM. CDR3 in DNA: TGTGCCAGCAATCCCGCCGGGACAGGGTACTATGGCTACACCTTC. Residues: CASNPAGTGYYGYTF.

The V and J genes are TRBV6-5 and TRBJ1-2, with D perhaps TRBD1 (6 bases). This CDR3 is 12 amino acids long. Trimming took off 7 bases at V and 6 bases at J, with 12 bases between the two ends. Per the germline V gene, CDR1 is MNHEY and CDR2 is SVGAGI. For the CDR3, the DNA is TGTGCCAGCACCTCAGGGGAGAATGGCTACACCTTC. Its translation: CASTSGENGYTF.

CDR3 coding DNA: TGCGCCAGCAGGGGCACAGGGGCGGCGGAAAAACTGTTTTTT. This translates into CASRGTGAAEKLFF. V gene TRBV4-1 combines with J gene TRBJ1-4; 7 bases are a match to TRBD1. The CDR3 sequence is 14 residues long. V shed 6 bases and J 8 bases; nucleotides not matched to a gene: 9. Germline CDR1 and CDR2: MGHRA and YSYEKL.

The chain uses TRBV3-1 (or the pseudogene TRBV3-2) and TRBJ2-1; 9 nucleotides match TRBD2. With 2 bases clipped from V and 4 bases from J, the junction kept 6 bases outside the gene matches. There are 16 residues in the CDR3. Looked up from germline, CDR1 is LGHDT and CDR2 is YNNKEL (reference sequence). CDR3 loop: CASSQFLAGSYNEQFF. In nucleotides, the CDR3 is TGTGCCAGCAGCCAATTCCTAGCGGGGAGTTACAATGAGCAGTTCTTC.

CDR3 DNA sequence: TGTGCCAGCAGCCAAGGGAGCTCCACCGGGGAGCTGTTTTTT. Translation: CASSQGSSTGELFF. The gene calls are TRBV4-2 and TRBJ2-2; D call uncertain. Per the germline V gene, CDR1 is LGHNA and CDR2 is YNFKEQ. There are 14 residues in the CDR3. With 1 base removed from V and 4 bases from J, the gap between germline ends came to 7 bases.

This clone was detected once. The chain uses TRBV7-3 and TRBJ2-2, with a tentative D call TRBD2 (5 bases). The CDR3 spans 16 residues. The germline gives CDR1 SGHTA, CDR2 FQGTGA. Trimming cost V 1 base and J 2 bases, with 11 bases left between them. The CDR3 bases are TGTGCCAGCAGCTTAAACGGGATCCTAAACACCGGGGAGCTGTTTTTT. Its translation is CASSLNGILNTGELFF.

This chain uses TRBV28 with TRBJ1-1; the D gene is possibly TRBD1 (5 bases). Germline CDR1 reads MDHEN; CDR2 reads SYDVKM. The CDR3 has 13 residues. The V gene lost 9 bases and the J gene lost 1 base, with 12 bases spanning the gap. The CDR3, as DNA: TGTGCCAGTTCAGGGCTTGGGAACACTGAAGCTTTCTTT. It encodes CASSGLGNTEAFF.

The chain has TRBV2 and TRBJ1-2; 7 bases are a match to TRBD1. CDR1 and CDR2 (germline): SNHLY, FYNNEI. This CDR3 has 16 residues. V was pared by 3 bases and J by 3 bases, with 10 bases of the junction left unmatched. The CDR3 DNA follows: TGTGCCAGCAGTGAGGGTCGGCAGGGGGGATACTATGGCTACACCTTC. Its translation: CASSEGRQGGYYGYTF.

CDR3 coding DNA: TGCGCCAGCAGCTTGCCCGCGGGTTCTGGGGCCAACGTCCTGACTTTC. This sequence encodes CASSLPAGSGANVLTF. The chain couples TRBV5-1 to TRBJ2-6; D is perhaps TRBD2 (5 bases). CDR3 size: 16 residues. CDR1 and CDR2 (germline): SGHRS, YFSETQ. With 1 base removed from V and 1 base from J, the gap between germline ends came to 9 bases.

The V and J genes are TRBV2 and TRBJ2-1; 8 bases line up with TRBD2. V lost 7 bases to trimming and J lost 5 bases; unmatched junction nucleotides: 10. From germline, CDR1 is SNHLY and CDR2 FYNNEI. CDR3 size: 15 residues. The chain's CDR3 is CASTTGTSNHNEQFF. As DNA, the CDR3 is TGTGCCAGCACCACCGGGACTAGTAATCACAATGAGCAGTTCTTC.

This chain uses TRBV6-1 with TRBJ2-7; TRBD2 aligns across 9 bases. CDR3 length: 15 residues. Germline values: CDR1 MNHNS, CDR2 SASEGT. Trimming removed 2 bases from V and 6 bases from J; junction bases left unmatched: 8. CDR3 loop: CASSEIGLASSEQYF. DNA of the CDR3: TGTGCCAGCAGTGAAATAGGACTAGCGTCGAGCGAGCAGTACTTC.

The V call is TRBV3-1 (or the pseudogene TRBV3-2), the J call TRBJ1-6; 10 nucleotides align to TRBD1. The CDR3 covers 15 residues. The J segment lost 6 bases and the V segment lost 6 bases, leaving 5 bases of the junction unmatched. Germline V gene lookup returns CDR1 LGHDT and CDR2 YNNKEL (reference sequence). The CDR3 region is CASRSDRGTNSPLHF. The CDR3 DNA reads as TGTGCCAGCAGGTCGGACAGGGGGACTAATTCACCCCTCCACTTT.

CDR3 protein: CASSLSGGGYEQYF. CDR3 bases: TGTGCCAGCAGTTTGTCGGGGGGCGGGTACGAGCAGTACTTC. V and J are TRBV28 and TRBJ2-5, with D tentatively TRBD2 (7 bases). The end of the DNA fits TRBJ2-7 better, so the J call may be wrong. CDR1 and CDR2 from the germline V gene are MDHEN and SYDVKM. CDR3 length: 14 amino acids.

This sequence joins TRBV3-1 (or the pseudogene TRBV3-2) and TRBJ2-5; 13 bases fit TRBD2. The length of the CDR3 is 17 residues. Germline V gene lookup returns CDR1 LGHDT and CDR2 YNNKEL (reference sequence). Trimming removed 4 bases from V and 5 bases from J; junction bases left unmatched: 10. This chain's CDR3 is CASSLGTSGARQETQYF. The CDR3 DNA follows: TGTGCCAGCAGCCTCGGGACTAGCGGGGCCCGGCAGGAGACCCAGTACTTC.

The CDR3 coding sequence is TGTGCCAGCAGCAAAAATTATGGGACAGGGGCCGAAAAACTGTTTTTT. It translates to CASSKNYGTGAEKLFF. The chain couples TRBV7-8 to TRBJ1-4, with 10 bases lining up with TRBD1. V shed 5 bases, J shed 8 bases, and the junction held 11 bases outside the gene matches. CDR1 and CDR2 from the germline V gene are SGHVS and FQNEAQ. The CDR3 runs 16 residues. Full variable domain (rest looked up from reference TRBV7-8 and TRBJ1-4): GAGVSQSPRYKVAKRGQDVALRCDPISGHVSLFWYQQALGQGPEFLTYFQNEAQLDKSGLPSDRFFAERPEGSVSTLKIQRTQQEDSAVYLCASSKNYGTGAEKLFFGSGTQLSVL.

This sequence joins TRBV30 and TRBJ1-1; no clear D. Germline V gene sequence: CDR1 GTSNPN, CDR2 SVGIG (reference sequence). The CDR3 totals 13 residues. Trimming took 8 bases from V and 2 from J, leaving 15 bases between them. The CDR3: CAARRSENTEAFF. CDR3 coding DNA: TGTGCCGCTCGGAGATCGGAAAACACTGAAGCTTTCTTT.

The rearrangement links TRBV5-1 to TRBJ1-1; no clear D. Germline loops: CDR1 SGHRS, CDR2 YFSETQ. The CDR3 is 14 amino acids. The ends were cut back, 4 bases at V and 0 bases at J, with 10 bases in the middle. CDR3 residues: CASSPAQVNTEAFF. The CDR3 nucleotides read TGCGCCAGCAGCCCGGCCCAGGTGAACACTGAAGCTTTCTTT.

The chain couples TRBV4-1 to TRBJ2-7; TRBD2 matches at 10 bases. The length of the CDR3 is 16 residues. After removal of 0 bases from V and 5 bases from J, the junction contained 7 bases not matched to a gene. The V gene's germline CDR1 is MGHRA and CDR2 YSYEKL. The CDR3 region has the DNA TGCGCCAGCAGCCAAGATAGGGCTAGCGGGAGCCACGAGCAGTACTTC. Translated, it gives CASSQDRASGSHEQYF.

This clone was observed once. The chain combines TRBV7-3 with TRBJ2-1; TRBD2 matches 8 bases. The CDR3 runs 17 residues. V was pared by 5 bases and J by 1 base, with 10 bases of the junction left unmatched. Germline assignment: CDR1 SGHTA and CDR2 FQGTGA. The CDR3 region has the DNA TGTGCCAGCAGCCCCCGGGGAAGCGGGGGATCCTACAATGAGCAGTTCTTC. This translates into CASSPRGSGGSYNEQFF.

This chain links TRBV19 with TRBJ2-3; 7 bases align to TRBD1. There are 16 residues in the CDR3. Germline CDR1 LNHDA, CDR2 SQIVND (reference sequence). Losses at the gene ends were 6 bases for V and 4 bases for J; bases not matched to a gene: 13. DNA of the CDR3: TGTGCCAGTAGAGAACAGGGGTCCTCAGGGGCAGATACGCAGTATTTT. This codes for CASREQGSSGADTQYF.